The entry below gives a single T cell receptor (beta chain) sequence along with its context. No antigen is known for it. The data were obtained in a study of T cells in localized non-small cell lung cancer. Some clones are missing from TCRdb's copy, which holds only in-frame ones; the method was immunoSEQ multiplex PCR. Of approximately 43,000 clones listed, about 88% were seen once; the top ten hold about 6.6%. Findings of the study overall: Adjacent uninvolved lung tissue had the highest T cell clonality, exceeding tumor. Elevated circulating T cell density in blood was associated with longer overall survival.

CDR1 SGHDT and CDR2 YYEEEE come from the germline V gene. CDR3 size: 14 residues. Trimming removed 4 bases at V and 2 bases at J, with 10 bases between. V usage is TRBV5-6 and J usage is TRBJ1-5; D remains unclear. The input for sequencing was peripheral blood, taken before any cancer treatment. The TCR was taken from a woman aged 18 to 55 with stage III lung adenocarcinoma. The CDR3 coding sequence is TGTGCCAGCAGCCCCTTCGACGGCAATCAGCCCCAGCATTTT. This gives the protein CASSPFDGNQPQHF.